Described below is a single T cell receptor beta chain sequence and its context. Its specificity is not known. The data were taken from a study of a mutant IDH1 vaccine in newly diagnosed glioma. The overall study: It was at week 35 that visit V12 occurred, and at week 47 that visit V13 did.

Trimming pared 2 bases from V and 9 bases from J, leaving 11 bases between. CDR3 length equals 13 residues. The germline V gene encodes CDR1 SEHNR and CDR2 FQNEAQ (reference sequence). Time point defined: week 35, safety follow-up. The investigators gave 300 ug of mutant IDH1 20-mer peptide in each vaccine dose, together with topical imiquimod. During weeks 1, 3, 5, 7, 11, 15, 19 and 23, patients received eight vaccinations. Measured with immunoSEQ multiplex PCR; TCRdb has only the in-frame clones, and not every one. The sample includes just under 70,000 clones, 84% seen only once; the top ten take approximately 12%.

This chain uses TRBV7-9 with TRBJ1-5; D is ambiguous. Specimen: PBMCs, collected from a glioma patient whose treatment included an IDH1 peptide vaccine. The sequence derives from a man younger than 35 with glioma. The CDR3: CASSLRGPGPQHF. CDR3 nucleotide sequence: TGTGCCAGCAGCTTACGGGGTCCGGGGCCCCAGCATTTT. Using reference TRBV7-9 and TRBJ1-5 for the parts outside the CDR3, the full variable domain is DTGVSQNPRHKITKRGQNVTFRCDPISEHNRLYWYRQTLGQGPEFLTYFQNEAQLEKSRLLSDRFSAERPKGSFSTLEIQRTEQGDSAMYLCASSLRGPGPQHFGDGTRLSIL.